Listed below are T cell receptor beta chains from one sample, sequenced in a study of technical replicates of blood from a handful of donors. The data were produced by immunoSEQ multiplex PCR, yet TCRdb's version contains in-frame clones alone and is incomplete. The table includes more than 75,000 clones, 93% detected once. Sequenced sample: T cells isolated from PBMCs. The receptors originated from a human donor in good health. Both conserved end residues are part of each CDR3. The D gene is left open where the match is weak. The size field is filled for only some rows; it gives once, few, many or a size class.

clone size: -; V gene: TRBV15; J gene: TRBJ2-1; D gene: TRBD1; CDR3 DNA: TGTGCCACCAGTTACCGGACAGGCCCGTACAATGAGCAGTTCTTC; CDR3 protein: CATSYRTGPYNEQFF
clone size: -; V gene: TRBV9; J gene: TRBJ2-5; D gene: -; CDR3 DNA: TGTGCCAGCAGCGTAGGGACCGGGAAGAGAGGGTTTGTACAAGAGACCCAGTACTTC; CDR3 protein: CASSVGTGKRGFVQETQYF
clone size: -; V gene: TRBV29-1; J gene: TRBJ2-5; D gene: TRBD1; CDR3 DNA: TGCAGCGGTACGACAGGGCGGGAGACCCAGTACTTC; CDR3 protein: CSGTTGRETQYF
clone size: -; V gene: TRBV5-1; J gene: TRBJ2-1; D gene: TRBD2; CDR3 DNA: TGCGCCAGCAGCTTGTTAGCGGGAGGCTCTTACAATGAGCAGTTCTTC; CDR3 protein: CASSLLAGGSYNEQFF
clone size: -; V gene: TRBV28; J gene: TRBJ2-3; D gene: TRBD2; CDR3 DNA: TGTGCCAGCAGTAAAATGCAACCGGGACTAGCGGGAGACAGGACGCAGTATTTT; CDR3 protein: CASSKMQPGLAGDRTQYF
clone size: -; V gene: TRBV2; J gene: TRBJ2-5; D gene: TRBD2; CDR3 DNA: TGTGCCAGCAGGAGTTCCCTAACTAGCGGGATTGGGGAGACCCAGTACTTC; CDR3 protein: CASRSSLTSGIGETQYF
clone size: once; V gene: TRBV11-2; J gene: TRBJ1-2; D gene: -; CDR3 DNA: TGTGCCAGCAGCTTAGTTCAGGATGAAAACTATGGCTACACCTTC; CDR3 protein: CASSLVQDENYGYTF
clone size: -; V gene: TRBV5-1; J gene: TRBJ2-3; D gene: TRBD1; CDR3 DNA: TGCGCCAGCAGCTTGGGGACAGGGCTAGATACGCAGTATTTT; CDR3 protein: CASSLGTGLDTQYF
clone size: -; V gene: TRBV29-1; J gene: TRBJ1-4; D gene: TRBD1; CDR3 DNA: TGCAGCGTTGCCCGGACAGGCGCAACTAATGAAAAACTGTTTTTT; CDR3 protein: CSVARTGATNEKLFF
clone size: -; V gene: TRBV7-9; J gene: TRBJ2-7; D gene: TRBD1; CDR3 DNA: TGTGCCAGCAGCCAGGGGACAGGGTTAACCTACGAGCAGTACTTC; CDR3 protein: CASSQGTGLTYEQYF
clone size: -; V gene: TRBV4-1; J gene: TRBJ2-5; D gene: TRBD1; CDR3 DNA: TGCGCCAGCAGCCATGGGGTTAGCTTAGGGGGCGGAGAGACCCAGTACTTC; CDR3 protein: CASSHGVSLGGGETQYF
clone size: -; V gene: TRBV29-1; J gene: TRBJ1-3; D gene: -; CDR3 DNA: TGCAGCGTCCGGCAGGGCTTCGGAAACACCATATATTTT; CDR3 protein: CSVRQGFGNTIYF
clone size: -; V gene: TRBV29-1; J gene: TRBJ2-3; D gene: -; CDR3 DNA: TGCAGCGTTGCCTCGGTCGTGAATACAGATACGCAGTATTTT; CDR3 protein: CSVASVVNTDTQYF
clone size: once; V gene: TRBV20-1; J gene: TRBJ1-2; D gene: -; CDR3 DNA: TGCAGTGCTGATGGCAGGGTTGGCTACACCTTC; CDR3 protein: CSADGRVGYTF
clone size: once; V gene: TRBV6-5; J gene: TRBJ2-7; D gene: TRBD2; CDR3 DNA: TGTGCCAGCAGTTACTCCACGGGACTAGCGGTGGAGCAGTACTTC; CDR3 protein: CASSYSTGLAVEQYF
clone size: -; V gene: TRBV6-5; J gene: TRBJ1-2; D gene: TRBD1; CDR3 DNA: TGTGCCAGCAGTTACTCGCGAGGACAGGGAGGCGGCTACACCTTC; CDR3 protein: CASSYSRGQGGGYTF
clone size: -; V gene: TRBV12-5; J gene: TRBJ1-4; D gene: -; CDR3 DNA: TGTGCTAGTGGTCCCCAACAGGGAAAACTGTTTTTT; CDR3 protein: CASGPQQGKLFF
clone size: -; V gene: TRBV9; J gene: TRBJ2-1; D gene: -; CDR3 DNA: TGTGCCAGCAGCCTTACAGGGAATTCCTACAATGAGCAGTTCTTC; CDR3 protein: CASSLTGNSYNEQFF
clone size: -; V gene: TRBV9; J gene: TRBJ2-3; D gene: -; CDR3 DNA: TGTGCCAGCAGCGTAATTAGCCCAGATACGCAGTATTTT; CDR3 protein: CASSVISPDTQYF
clone size: -; V gene: TRBV7-9; J gene: TRBJ1-2; D gene: TRBD1; CDR3 DNA: TGTGCCAGCAGCTTCATCAACGACAGGGACTATGGCTACACCTTC; CDR3 protein: CASSFINDRDYGYTF
clone size: -; V gene: TRBV7-2; J gene: TRBJ2-7; D gene: -; CDR3 DNA: TGTGCCAGCAGTTCCCAGGGGTCCGGCTACGAGCAGTACTTC; CDR3 protein: CASSSQGSGYEQYF
clone size: -; V gene: TRBV7-5; J gene: TRBJ1-1; D gene: -; CDR3 DNA: TGTGTCAGGCCCCGGGACAGGGATATTGAAGCTTTCTTT; CDR3 protein: CVRPRDRDIEAFF
clone size: -; V gene: TRBV2; J gene: TRBJ2-5; D gene: -; CDR3 DNA: TGTGCCAGCATACAGCGGCAAGCGGAGACCCAGTACTTC; CDR3 protein: CASIQRQAETQYF
clone size: -; V gene: TRBV6-5; J gene: TRBJ2-2; D gene: -; CDR3 DNA: TGTGCCAGCAGTTACGTCGCAGGTCGCACCGGGGAGCTGTTTTTT; CDR3 protein: CASSYVAGRTGELFF
clone size: -; V gene: TRBV5-1; J gene: TRBJ2-1; D gene: TRBD2; CDR3 DNA: TGCGCCAGCAGCCACGGACTAGCGGGCCACTCCTACAATGAGCAGTTCTTC; CDR3 protein: CASSHGLAGHSYNEQFF
clone size: -; V gene: TRBV6-6; J gene: TRBJ1-2; D gene: -; CDR3 DNA: TGTGCCAGCAGTTCTACAGGGAACTATGGCTACACCTTC; CDR3 protein: CASSSTGNYGYTF
clone size: -; V gene: TRBV6-1; J gene: TRBJ1-2; D gene: TRBD1; CDR3 DNA: TGTGCCAGCTCGGGACAGAGTAACTATGGCTACACCTTC; CDR3 protein: CASSGQSNYGYTF
clone size: -; V gene: TRBV19; J gene: TRBJ1-1; D gene: -; CDR3 DNA: TGTGCCAGTAGTATTCGGGGGGGCAGTCACACTGAAGCTTTCTTT; CDR3 protein: CASSIRGGSHTEAFF
clone size: -; V gene: TRBV13; J gene: TRBJ1-4; D gene: TRBD1; CDR3 DNA: TGTGCCAGCAGCTCGAGGACAGGGCCCAATGAAAAACTGTTTTTT; CDR3 protein: CASSSRTGPNEKLFF
clone size: -; V gene: TRBV5-1; J gene: TRBJ2-7; D gene: TRBD2; CDR3 DNA: TGCGCCAGCAGTGGGGTACTAGCGGGAGGGCCCAACGAGCAGTACTTC; CDR3 protein: CASSGVLAGGPNEQYF
clone size: few; V gene: TRBV10-2; J gene: TRBJ1-2; D gene: -; CDR3 DNA: TGCGCCAGCAGTAGCGGCAGGGGTTACGGCGGCTACACCTTC; CDR3 protein: CASSSGRGYGGYTF
clone size: -; V gene: TRBV29-1; J gene: TRBJ1-2; D gene: -; CDR3 DNA: TGCAGCGTTCTCGGGGGAGGCTATGGCTACACCTTC; CDR3 protein: CSVLGGGYGYTF
clone size: -; V gene: TRBV7-8; J gene: TRBJ1-3; D gene: -; CDR3 DNA: TGTGCCAGCAGCCAGTTCTCTGGAAACACCATATATTTT; CDR3 protein: CASSQFSGNTIYF
clone size: -; V gene: TRBV28; J gene: TRBJ2-2; D gene: -; CDR3 DNA: TGTGCCAGCAGTTTCGGGGAGAACACCGGGGAGCTGTTTTTT; CDR3 protein: CASSFGENTGELFF
clone size: -; V gene: TRBV4-2; J gene: TRBJ2-5; D gene: TRBD1; CDR3 DNA: TGTGCCAGCAGCCAAGAGGAAGCCCAGGGGGAATATGAGACCCAGTACTTC; CDR3 protein: CASSQEEAQGEYETQYF
clone size: -; V gene: TRBV5-1; J gene: TRBJ2-6; D gene: -; CDR3 DNA: TGCGCCAGCAGCTTGGTGCTAACAGGGTCTGGGGCCAACGTCCTGACTTTC; CDR3 protein: CASSLVLTGSGANVLTF
clone size: -; V gene: TRBV5-5; J gene: TRBJ2-7; D gene: TRBD1; CDR3 DNA: TGTGCCAGCAGCCAAGCTCAGGGGGCCTACGAGCAGTACTTC; CDR3 protein: CASSQAQGAYEQYF
clone size: -; V gene: TRBV14; J gene: TRBJ2-1; D gene: -; CDR3 DNA: TGTGCCAGCAGCCAATTTACTAGTTCCTACAATGAGCAGTTCTTC; CDR3 protein: CASSQFTSSYNEQFF
clone size: -; V gene: TRBV12-5; J gene: TRBJ2-1; D gene: -; CDR3 DNA: TGTGCTAGTGCCTTGGAGGGACGCCGTGACGATGAGCAGTTCTTC; CDR3 protein: CASALEGRRDDEQFF